This T cell receptor (beta chain) was documented in a study of preoperative IRX-2 immunotherapy in early breast cancer. There are 16 residues in the CDR3. Looked up from germline, CDR1 is SGHNT and CDR2 is YENEEA. V was clipped by 3 bases and J by 7 bases; unmatched bases: 6. The table came from immunoSEQ multiplex PCR; TCRdb's copy has only in-frame clones and leaves some out. The profile covers some 30,000 clones, with roughly 90% appearing a single time and roughly 1.6% taken by the ten largest. Noted treatment: preoperative locoregional IRX-2 cytokine immunotherapy. Patients received preoperative, locoregional IRX-2 cytokine immunotherapy in a phase Ib study.

The chain carries TRBV11-3 and TRBJ2-3; 14 positions agree with TRBD2. The sample consisted of tumor tissue, taken after IRX-2 immunotherapy. The TCR originated in a human donor with breast cancer. The CDR3 bases are TGTGCCAGCAGCTTCCGGACTAGCGGGAGGAAACATACGCAGTATTTT. It encodes CASSFRTSGRKHTQYF.